These T cell receptor beta chains were read from a single sample in a study of blood T cell repertoires in COVID-19. Some clones are missing from TCRdb's copy, which holds only in-frame ones; the method was immunoSEQ multiplex PCR. Found here are some 530,000 clones, 75% to 90% of them singletons; the top ten hold approximately 8.3%. The specimen was PBMCs or T cells enriched from blood (not recorded which). The receptors shown here come from an older woman who had recovered from COVID-19. CDR3s include the opening cysteine and the closing phenylalanine or tryptophan. A D gene is named only where the DNA matches it firmly. Part of the rows lack a size; the others show once, few, many or a class for expanded clones.

d_gene,v_gene,abundance,j_gene,CDR3aa,CDR3nt
.,TRBV2,.,TRBJ1-5,CASSALRDQPQHF,TGTGCCAGCTCGGCACTGCGGGATCAGCCCCAGCATTTT
TRBD1,TRBV24-1,.,TRBJ2-3,CATSNRDRVPDTQYF,TGTGCCACCAGTAACCGGGACAGGGTGCCAGATACGCAGTATTTT
TRBD1,TRBV30,.,TRBJ1-1,CAWGQGEAFF,TGTGCCTGGGGACAGGGAGAAGCTTTCTTT
.,TRBV10-1,.,TRBJ1-1,CASSDPGSGTEAFF,TGCGCCAGCAGTGATCCGGGGAGCGGCACTGAAGCTTTCTTT
.,TRBV9,.,TRBJ2-3,CASSPTDRPHTDTQYF,TGTGCCAGCAGCCCTACCGACAGGCCTCACACAGATACGCAGTATTTT
.,TRBV10-3,.,TRBJ2-2,CALRAAATGELFF,TGTGCCCTGAGGGCGGCGGCCACCGGGGAGCTGTTTTTT
TRBD2,TRBV6-6,.,TRBJ2-3,CASSYGRAQRGLSTDTQYF,TGTGCCAGCAGCTACGGGAGGGCCCAGCGGGGGCTAAGCACAGATACGCAGTATTTT
TRBD1,TRBV6-6,few,TRBJ1-5,CASTYDRAQPQHF,TGTGCCAGCACTTACGACAGGGCTCAGCCCCAGCATTTT
.,TRBV21-1,.,TRBJ2-5,CASSKVGLATVAQYF,TGTGCCAGCAGTAAAGTAGGACTAGCGACTGTGGCCCAGTACTTC
TRBD1,TRBV23-1,.,TRBJ2-7,CASRQSEVRQGGYEQYF,TGCGCCAGCAGGCAATCCGAGGTGCGACAGGGTGGATACGAGCAGTACTTC
.,TRBV24-1,once,TRBJ2-5,CATARGGEETQYF,TGTGCCACCGCACGCGGAGGGGAAGAGACCCAGTACTTC
TRBD1,TRBV7-8,few,TRBJ2-5,CASSGRTGKGETQYF,TGTGCCAGCAGCGGCAGGACAGGGAAGGGAGAGACCCAGTACTTC
.,TRBV2,.,TRBJ1-1,CASILGGSTEAFF,TGTGCCAGCATCTTGGGGGGGTCCACTGAAGCTTTCTTT
TRBD1,TRBV4-1,.,TRBJ2-7,CASSLAHSGTGHYEQYF,TGCGCCAGCAGCCTAGCCCATTCCGGGACAGGTCATTACGAGCAGTACTTC
.,TRBV4-2,.,TRBJ2-5,CASSQVPEETQYF,TGTGCCAGCAGCCAAGTACCGGAGGAGACCCAGTACTTC
.,TRBV12-3/TRBV12-4,.,TRBJ2-5,CASSWAIQETQYF,TGTGCCAGCAGTTGGGCTATCCAAGAGACCCAGTACTTC
TRBD2,TRBV6-6,.,TRBJ2-1,CASSYSRGEGDEQFF,TGTGCCAGCAGTTACTCGCGGGGGGAAGGGGATGAGCAGTTCTTC
.,TRBV9,.,TRBJ1-1,CASLPNTEAFF,TGTGCCAGCCTACCTAACACTGAAGCTTTCTTT
TRBD1,TRBV19,.,TRBJ1-1,CASRPTGGRAQAFF,TGTGCCAGTAGGCCTACAGGGGGCCGTGCCCAAGCTTTCTTT
TRBD1,TRBV7-9,.,TRBJ1-2,CASSLLDRPYTF,TGTGCCAGCAGCCTCCTGGACAGGCCCTACACCTTC
.,TRBV2,.,TRBJ1-1,CASCAGPNTEAFF,TGTGCCAGCTGCGCGGGACCTAACACTGAAGCTTTCTTT
TRBD1,TRBV24-1,.,TRBJ1-2,CATSDSGQGGGYTF,TGTGCCACCAGTGACTCCGGACAGGGCGGTGGCTACACCTTC
TRBD1,TRBV10-1,.,TRBJ2-7,CASSEWAGTGTYEQYF,TGCGCCAGCAGTGAGTGGGCCGGGACAGGAACCTACGAGCAGTACTTC
TRBD2,TRBV6-5,.,TRBJ2-3,CASSYSGGAAHTQYF,TGTGCCAGCAGTTACAGCGGGGGGGCAGCACATACGCAGTATTTT
TRBD1,TRBV6-5,.,TRBJ1-3,CATVQGSGNTIYF,TGTGCCACCGTACAGGGGTCTGGAAACACCATATATTTT
TRBD1,TRBV10-3,.,TRBJ2-2,CAISDHGTVPTGELFF,TGTGCCATCAGTGACCACGGGACAGTCCCGACCGGGGAGCTGTTTTTT
TRBD1,TRBV6-4,once,TRBJ2-2,CASRPRTGDGELFF,TGTGCCAGCAGGCCGAGGACAGGGGACGGGGAGCTGTTTTTT
TRBD1,TRBV27,.,TRBJ1-6,CASSPGTGNSPLHF,TGTGCCAGCAGTCCCGGGACAGGGAATTCACCCCTCCACTTT
.,TRBV7-2,.,TRBJ1-5,CASSFMGGFNQPQHF,TGTGCCAGCAGCTTTATGGGGGGTTTTAATCAGCCCCAGCATTTT
TRBD1,TRBV7-8,.,TRBJ2-3,CASSFRTGYTDTQYF,TGTGCCAGCAGCTTTAGGACAGGATACACAGATACGCAGTATTTT
.,TRBV7-2,.,TRBJ1-1,CASSRSGVAFF,TGTGCCAGCAGTCGCTCAGGGGTAGCTTTCTTT
.,TRBV25-1,.,TRBJ1-3,CASSASVSGNTIYF,TGTGCCAGCAGTGCGAGTGTCTCTGGAAACACCATATATTTT
TRBD1,TRBV4-1,.,TRBJ1-4,CASSQTGGSGKLFF,TGCGCCAGCAGCCAGACAGGGGGCTCCGGGAAACTGTTTTTT
.,TRBV5-6,once,TRBJ1-2,CASRRQEVYGYTF,TGTGCCAGCAGGCGACAGGAGGTCTATGGCTACACCTTC
.,TRBV5-1,.,TRBJ1-5,CASSLDINSNQPQHF,TGCGCCAGCAGCTTGGACATCAACAGCAATCAGCCCCAGCATTTT
TRBD2,TRBV6-6,.,TRBJ2-2,CASSPRTSGGLTNTGELFF,TGTGCCAGCAGTCCACGGACTAGCGGGGGGCTTACGAACACCGGGGAGCTGTTTTTT
.,TRBV9,.,TRBJ2-2,CASSKDRSGELFF,TGTGCCAGCAGTAAAGACAGGTCCGGGGAGCTGTTTTTT
.,TRBV7-2,.,TRBJ1-2,CASSPDKNYGYTF,TGTGCCAGCAGCCCAGACAAAAACTATGGCTACACCTTC
TRBD1,TRBV5-1,.,TRBJ1-3,CASSYRGLAGNTIYF,TGCGCCAGCAGTTACAGGGGGCTGGCTGGAAACACCATATATTTT
.,TRBV5-1,.,TRBJ1-1,CASSLTSGNTEAFF,TGCGCCAGCAGCTTGACCAGCGGGAACACTGAAGCTTTCTTT
TRBD1,TRBV19,.,TRBJ1-2,CASSMPPGTGGRGNGYTF,TGTGCCAGTAGTATGCCCCCCGGGACAGGGGGGAGAGGGAATGGCTACACCTTC
TRBD1,TRBV2,.,TRBJ2-2,CASKGQGAGTGELFF,TGTGCCAGCAAAGGACAGGGGGCCGGCACCGGGGAGCTGTTTTTT
TRBD1,TRBV5-1,.,TRBJ2-5,CASSPDRVETQYF,TGCGCCAGCTCCCCGGACAGGGTCGAGACCCAGTACTTC
TRBD2,TRBV6-5,once,TRBJ2-3,CASSRLAGDTDTQYF,TGTGCCAGCAGTCGACTAGCGGGGGATACAGATACGCAGTATTTT
.,TRBV7-9,.,TRBJ2-7,CASTNRTALAEQYF,TGTGCCAGCACCAACAGGACGGCCCTAGCGGAGCAGTACTTC
.,TRBV6-1,.,TRBJ1-4,CASSETQVHNEKLFF,TGTGCCAGCAGTGAAACTCAGGTTCATAATGAAAAACTGTTTTTT